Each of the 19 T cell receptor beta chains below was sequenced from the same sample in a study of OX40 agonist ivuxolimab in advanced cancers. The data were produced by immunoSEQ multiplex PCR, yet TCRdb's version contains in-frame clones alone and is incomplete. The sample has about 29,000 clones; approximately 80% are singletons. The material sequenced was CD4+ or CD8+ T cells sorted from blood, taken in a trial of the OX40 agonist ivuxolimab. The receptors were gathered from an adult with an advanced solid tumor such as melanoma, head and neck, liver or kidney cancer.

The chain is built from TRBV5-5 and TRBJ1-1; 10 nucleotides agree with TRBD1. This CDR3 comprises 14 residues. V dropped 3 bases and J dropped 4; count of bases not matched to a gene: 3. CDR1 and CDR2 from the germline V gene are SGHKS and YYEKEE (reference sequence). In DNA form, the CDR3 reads TGTGCCAGCAGCTGGACAGGGGGGGCCACTGAAGCTTTCTTT. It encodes CASSWTGGATEAFF.

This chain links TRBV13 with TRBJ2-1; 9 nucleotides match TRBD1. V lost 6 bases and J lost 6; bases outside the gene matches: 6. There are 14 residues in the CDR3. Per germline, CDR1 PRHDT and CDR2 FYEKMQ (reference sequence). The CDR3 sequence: CASRADRGLNEQFF. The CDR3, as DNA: TGTGCCAGCAGAGCGGACAGGGGTCTCAATGAGCAGTTCTTC.

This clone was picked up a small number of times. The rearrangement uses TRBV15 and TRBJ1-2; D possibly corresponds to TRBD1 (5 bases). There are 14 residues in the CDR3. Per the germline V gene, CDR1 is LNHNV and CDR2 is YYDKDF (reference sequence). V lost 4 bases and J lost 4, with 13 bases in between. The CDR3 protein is CATSTEDNFYGYTF. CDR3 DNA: TGTGCCACCAGCACCGAGGACAACTTCTATGGCTACACCTTC.

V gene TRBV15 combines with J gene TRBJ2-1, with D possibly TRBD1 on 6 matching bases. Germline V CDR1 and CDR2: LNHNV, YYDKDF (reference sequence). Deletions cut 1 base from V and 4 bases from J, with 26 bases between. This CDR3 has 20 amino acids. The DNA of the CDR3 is TGTGCCACCAGCAGAGGCATAAGGCAGGGGCCTCAACAAATATACAATGAGCAGTTCTTC. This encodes CATSRGIRQGPQQIYNEQFF.

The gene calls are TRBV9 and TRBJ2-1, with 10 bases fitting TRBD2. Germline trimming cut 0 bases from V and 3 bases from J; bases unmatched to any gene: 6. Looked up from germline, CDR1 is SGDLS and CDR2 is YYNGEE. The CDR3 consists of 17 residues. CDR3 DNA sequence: TGTGCCAGCAGCGTAGACGGGACTAGCGCATACTACAATGAGCAGTTCTTC. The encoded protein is CASSVDGTSAYYNEQFF.

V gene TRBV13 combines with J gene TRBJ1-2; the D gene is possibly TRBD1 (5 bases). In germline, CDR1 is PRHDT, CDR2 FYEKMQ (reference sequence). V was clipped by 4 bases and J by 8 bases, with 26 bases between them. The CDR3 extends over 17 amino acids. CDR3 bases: TGTGCCAGCAGCTCGGGACCAAGCCTCCCGCTAACTATCGGCTACACCTTC. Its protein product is CASSSGPSLPLTIGYTF. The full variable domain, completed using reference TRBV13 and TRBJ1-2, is AAGVIQSPRHLIKEKRETATLKCYPIPRHDTVYWYQQGPGQDPQFLISFYEKMQSDKGSIPDRFSAQQFSDYHSELNMSSLELGDSALYFCASSSGPSLPLTIGYTFGSGTRLTVV.

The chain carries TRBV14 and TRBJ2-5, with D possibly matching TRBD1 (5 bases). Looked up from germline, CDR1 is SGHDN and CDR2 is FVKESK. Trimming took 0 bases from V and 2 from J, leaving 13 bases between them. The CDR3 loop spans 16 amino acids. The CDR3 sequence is CASSQEPWGRQETQYF. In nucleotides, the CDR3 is TGTGCCAGCAGCCAAGAACCCTGGGGCAGACAAGAGACCCAGTACTTC.

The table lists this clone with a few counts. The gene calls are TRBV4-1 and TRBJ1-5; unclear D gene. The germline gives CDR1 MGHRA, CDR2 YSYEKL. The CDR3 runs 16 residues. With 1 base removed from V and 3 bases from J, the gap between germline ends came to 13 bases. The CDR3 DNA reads TGCGCCAGCAGCCAAGTTCCTGAGCAGGTCAATCAGCCCCAGCATTTT. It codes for CASSQVPEQVNQPQHF.

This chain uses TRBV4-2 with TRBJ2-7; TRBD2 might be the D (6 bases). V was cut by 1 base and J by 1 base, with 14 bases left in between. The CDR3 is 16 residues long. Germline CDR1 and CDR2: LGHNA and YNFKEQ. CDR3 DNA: TGTGCCAGCAGCCAAGGACTAGGGGCTTTTTCCTACGAGCAGTACTTC. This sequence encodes CASSQGLGAFSYEQYF.

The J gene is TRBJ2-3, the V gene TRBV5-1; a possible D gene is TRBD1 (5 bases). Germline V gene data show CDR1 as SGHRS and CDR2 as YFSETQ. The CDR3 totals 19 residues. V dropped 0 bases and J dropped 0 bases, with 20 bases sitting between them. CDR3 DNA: TGCGCCAGCAGCTTGGAAATTTCCGGCGCAGGGCATAGCACAGATACGCAGTATTTT. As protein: CASSLEISGAGHSTDTQYF.

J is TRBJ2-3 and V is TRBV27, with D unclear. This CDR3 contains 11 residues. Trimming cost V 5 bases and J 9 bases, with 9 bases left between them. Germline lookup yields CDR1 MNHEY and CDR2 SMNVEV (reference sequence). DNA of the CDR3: TGTGCCAGCAGTACCACCGGGACGCAGTATTTT. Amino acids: CASSTTGTQYF.

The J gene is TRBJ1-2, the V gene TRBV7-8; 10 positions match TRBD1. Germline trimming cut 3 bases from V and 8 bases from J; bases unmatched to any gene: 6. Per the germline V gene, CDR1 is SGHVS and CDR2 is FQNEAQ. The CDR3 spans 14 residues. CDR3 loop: CASSLDGQGGGYTF. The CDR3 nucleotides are TGTGCCAGCAGCTTGGATGGACAGGGGGGCGGCTACACCTTC.

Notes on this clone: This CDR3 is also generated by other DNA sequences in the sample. CDR3 in DNA: TGCGCCAGCAGCCAAGTCCACAGGGGGGTCTACGAGCAGTACTTC. This translates into CASSQVHRGVYEQYF. This chain joins TRBV4-1 and TRBJ2-7, with 8 bases matching TRBD1. The V gene end was trimmed by 1 base and the J gene end by 3 bases; junction bases not matched to a gene: 5. CDR3 size: 15 residues. Looked up from germline, CDR1 is MGHRA and CDR2 is YSYEKL.

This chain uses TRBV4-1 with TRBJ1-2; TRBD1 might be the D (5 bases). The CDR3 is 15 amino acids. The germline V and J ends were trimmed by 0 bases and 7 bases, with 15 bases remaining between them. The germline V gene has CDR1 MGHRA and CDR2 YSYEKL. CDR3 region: CASSQDQLGTGGYTF. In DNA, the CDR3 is TGCGCCAGCAGCCAAGATCAGTTAGGGACTGGTGGCTACACCTTC.

The CDR3 coding sequence is TGTGCCAGCAGTTATTCGAGCTCCTACGAGCAGTACTTC. Translation gives CASSYSSSYEQYF. This chain joins TRBV6-5 and TRBJ2-7; no firm D call. Germline values: CDR1 MNHEY, CDR2 SVGAGI. The CDR3 contains 13 residues. V was cut by 3 bases and J by 0 bases, with 6 bases left in between.

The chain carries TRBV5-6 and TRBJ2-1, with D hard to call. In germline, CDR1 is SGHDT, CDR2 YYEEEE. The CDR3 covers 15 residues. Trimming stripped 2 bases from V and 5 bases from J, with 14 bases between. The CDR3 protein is CASSFAVNTNNEQFF. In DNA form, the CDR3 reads TGTGCCAGCAGCTTCGCTGTGAATACGAACAATGAGCAGTTCTTC.

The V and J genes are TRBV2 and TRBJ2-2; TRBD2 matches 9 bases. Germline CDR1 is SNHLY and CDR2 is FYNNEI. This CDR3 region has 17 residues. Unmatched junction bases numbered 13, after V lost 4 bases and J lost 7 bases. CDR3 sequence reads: CASSGGSGSRIGGELFF. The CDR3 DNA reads TGTGCCAGCAGTGGGGGTAGCGGGAGTAGGATCGGCGGGGAGCTGTTTTTT.

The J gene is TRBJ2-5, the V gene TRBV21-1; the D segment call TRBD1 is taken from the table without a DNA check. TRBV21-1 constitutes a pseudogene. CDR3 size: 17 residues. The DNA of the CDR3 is TGTGCCAGCAGCAAGAAGGGCCGGGACAGGGGTGGAGAGACCCAGTACTTC. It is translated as CASSKKGRDRGGETQYF.

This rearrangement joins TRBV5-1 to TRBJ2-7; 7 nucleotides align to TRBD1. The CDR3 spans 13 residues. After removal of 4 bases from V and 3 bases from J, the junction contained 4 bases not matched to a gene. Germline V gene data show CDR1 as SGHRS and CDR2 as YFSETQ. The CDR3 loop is CASSAGTDYEQYF. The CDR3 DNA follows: TGCGCCAGCAGCGCCGGGACAGACTACGAGCAGTACTTC.